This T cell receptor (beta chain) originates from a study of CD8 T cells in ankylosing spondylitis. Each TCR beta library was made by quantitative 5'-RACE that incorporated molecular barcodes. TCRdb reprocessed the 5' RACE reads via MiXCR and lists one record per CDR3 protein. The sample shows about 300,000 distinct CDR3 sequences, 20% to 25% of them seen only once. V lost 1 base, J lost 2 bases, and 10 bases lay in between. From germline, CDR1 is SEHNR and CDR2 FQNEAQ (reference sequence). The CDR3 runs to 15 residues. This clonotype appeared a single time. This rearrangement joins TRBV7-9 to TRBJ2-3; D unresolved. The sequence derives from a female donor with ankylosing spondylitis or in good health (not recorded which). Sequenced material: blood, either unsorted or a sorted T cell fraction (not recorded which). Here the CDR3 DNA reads TGTGCCAGCAGCTTAGATGGGCAGGCCACAGATACGCAGTATTTT. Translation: CASSLDGQATDTQYF.